This T cell receptor (beta chain) comes out of a study of human T cells and chemical hapten exposure. Study-level background: Variation in per-sample TCR yields came mainly from small pooled library volume differences.

Study-wide results and caveats: TCRs above 1 in 1000 frequency stayed constant with DPC sensitization.

Unique molecular identifiers were attached to individual cDNA molecules during library preparation. Authors' analysis steps: Samples held a median of roughly 100,000 TCRs, range about 23,224–750,000. TCRdb reprocessed the 5' RACE reads with MiXCR, giving one entry per CDR3 protein. The V and J calls come from TCRdb's annotation, not from the publication. Of approximately 150,000 distinct CDR3 sequences listed, roughly 4.1% are singletons. This clonotype was picked up many times. Its antigen remains unknown. Germline CDR1 and CDR2: LGHNA and YNFKEQ. This CDR3 contains 19 residues. After removal of 1 base from V and 0 bases from J, the junction contained 9 bases not matched to a gene. Unfractionated whole blood served as the source for total RNA extraction.

The chain carries TRBV4-2 and TRBJ2-3, with 11 bases lining up with TRBD2. This receptor was obtained from a female donor in good health. The CDR3 loop reads CASSQGRLAGGFSTDTQYF. The CDR3 region has the DNA TGTGCCAGCAGCCAAGGTCGGCTAGCGGGGGGTTTTAGCACAGATACGCAGTATTTT.